The 21 T cell receptor beta chains reported below all come from one sample, sequenced in a study of blood T cells in healthy people across ages. Primed by a sample-barcoded 5' primer and a J-beta primer mix, a second PCR proceeded for 7 to 11 cycles. TCRdb analysed the 5' RACE reads with MiXCR anew, one entry per CDR3 protein. The profile covers about 670,000 distinct CDR3 sequences, with roughly half appearing a single time and 13% taken by the ten largest. The sequencing input was blood. The receptors come from a woman older than 75 in good health.

Comment on this clonotype: Just one base apart from a much larger clone, this may be a read error. The genes are TRBV7-2 and TRBJ2-3; perhaps D is TRBD1 or TRBD2 (5 bases each). The CDR3 covers 18 residues. The ends were cut back, 2 bases at V and 3 bases at J, with 21 bases in the middle. Germline V CDR1 and CDR2: SGHTA, FQGNSA. The CDR3 DNA is TGTGCCAGCAGCTTATCCCCGGGACCAGCATTTGGGACAGATACGCAGTATTTT. It encodes CASSLSPGPAFGTDTQYF.

This clonotype was observed at least ten times. The rearrangement uses TRBV5-1 and TRBJ2-3, with D unresolved. There are 13 residues in the CDR3. The germline V gene has CDR1 SGHRS and CDR2 YFSETQ. Deletions cut 3 bases from V and 5 bases from J, with 10 bases between. This CDR3 is CASSWDSRDTQYF. The CDR3 bases are TGCGCCAGCAGCTGGGATTCTAGAGATACGCAGTATTTT. The full variable domain, in which reference TRBV5-1 and TRBJ2-3 provide the parts outside the CDR3, is KAGVTQTPRYLIKTRGQQVTLSCSPISGHRSVSWYQQTPGQGLQFLFEYFSETQRNKGNFPGRFSGRQFSNSRSEMNVSTLELGDSALYLCASSWDSRDTQYFGPGTRLTVL.

The chain employs TRBV4-2 and TRBJ2-3; the D gene is possibly TRBD1 (6 bases). Between the trimmed V and J ends, which lost 6 bases and 8 bases, there was a span of 24 bases. This CDR3 has 16 residues. The V gene's germline CDR1 is LGHNA and CDR2 YNFKEQ. The CDR3 DNA is TGTGCCAGCAGTCCAGATTGGGTAGGGGGATACACTACGCAGTATTTT. This encodes CASSPDWVGGYTTQYF.

For the CDR3, the DNA is TGTGCCAGCAGTTCCCGAGGGGCCCCCGAAAAAGAGACCCAGTACTTC. Its translation: CASSSRGAPEKETQYF. The chain uses TRBV28 and TRBJ2-5; D may correspond to TRBD1 or TRBD2 (5 bases each). The CDR3 length is 16 residues. V lost 4 bases to trimming and J lost 3 bases, with 18 bases between them. Germline CDR1 is MDHEN and CDR2 is SYDVKM. The whole variable domain, remainder taken from reference TRBV28 and TRBJ2-5, is DVKVTQSSRYLVKRTGEKVFLECVQDMDHENMFWYRQDPGLGLRLIYFSYDVKMKEKGDIPEGYSVSREKKERFSLILESASTNQTSMYLCASSSRGAPEKETQYFGPGTRLLVL.

The rearrangement joins TRBV10-1 to TRBJ2-7, with D unclear. Germline V CDR1 and CDR2: WNHNN, SYGVQD (reference sequence). CDR3 length: 14 amino acids. V lost 3 bases to trimming and J lost 4 bases, with 13 bases between them. CDR3 sequence: CASSDRSAPYEQYF. In DNA, the CDR3 is TGCGCCAGCAGTGATAGATCTGCCCCTTACGAGCAGTACTTC.

This clonotype was seen ten or more times. The chain joins TRBV6-5 to TRBJ2-7; D may be TRBD1 (6 bases). Germline values: CDR1 MNHEY, CDR2 SVGAGI. V was cut by 0 bases and J by 3 bases, with 12 bases left in between. This CDR3 is 15 amino acids long. The CDR3 sequence: CASSYSVTGFYEQYF. The CDR3 DNA reads TGTGCCAGCAGTTACTCGGTTACAGGGTTCTACGAGCAGTACTTC.

This clonotype was seen repeatedly, ten times or more. This chain joins TRBV9 and TRBJ2-5, with TRBD2 matching over 7 bases. After removal of 4 bases from V and 4 bases from J, the junction contained 4 bases not matched to a gene. The CDR3 consists of 13 residues. Germline V CDR1 and CDR2: SGDLS, YYNGEE. The CDR3: CASSSGTSETQYF. The CDR3, as DNA: TGTGCCAGCAGCAGCGGGACCTCAGAGACCCAGTACTTC. Filled out from reference TRBV9 and TRBJ2-5, the complete variable domain reads DSGVTQTPKHLITATGQRVTLRCSPRSGDLSVYWYQQSLDQGLQFLIQYYNGEERAKGNILERFSAQQFPDLHSELNLSSLELGDSALYFCASSSGTSETQYFGPGTRLLVL.

In this sample, this clonotype turned up a few times. The J gene is TRBJ2-1, the V gene TRBV5-6; a possible D gene is TRBD2 (6 bases). Germline V gives CDR1 SGHDT, CDR2 YYEEEE. Trimming shortened V by 1 base and J by 0 bases, and 11 bases separated the two germline ends. The CDR3 is 16 residues long. The CDR3 sequence is CASSLSGRDSYNEQFF. Here the CDR3 DNA reads TGTGCCAGCAGCTTGAGTGGGCGGGACTCCTACAATGAGCAGTTCTTC.

The J gene is TRBJ1-5, the V gene TRBV20-1, with no clear D. Germline V gene data show CDR1 as DFQATT and CDR2 as SNEGSKA (reference sequence). V was clipped by 3 bases and J by 3 bases, with 18 bases between them. This CDR3 region has 16 residues. For the CDR3, the DNA is TGCAGTGCTAGGGACCCGGCACCGGGATTCAATCAGCCCCAGCATTTT. It is translated as CSARDPAPGFNQPQHF.

This clonotype was counted many times. V is TRBV6-2 or TRBV6-3 and J is TRBJ2-1; 9 bases match TRBD2. Trimming cost V 5 bases and J 11 bases; bases outside gene matches: 13. CDR3 size: 15 residues. Germline CDR1 reads MNHEY; CDR2 reads SVGEGT. The CDR3 DNA reads as TGTGCCAGCAGTACTAGGCGGGAGGGCCGGAATCAGCAGTTCTTC. This gives the protein CASSTRREGRNQQFF.

CDR3 coding DNA: TGCAGTGCTTCTAGACAGGGTCTAGCCAAAAACATTCAGTACTTC. Amino acid sequence: CSASRQGLAKNIQYF. The J gene is TRBJ2-4, the V gene TRBV20-1, with TRBD1 matching 7 bases. CDR3 length equals 15 residues. V was clipped by 5 bases and J by 0 bases; unmatched bases: 7. Germline V gene data show CDR1 as DFQATT and CDR2 as SNEGSKA (reference sequence).

This clonotype occurred a few times. The rearrangement links TRBV3-1 to TRBJ2-5; D could derive from TRBD1 or TRBD2 (6 bases each). The CDR3 loop spans 19 amino acids. Germline CDR1 LGHDT, CDR2 YNNKEL (reference sequence). Trimming pared 0 bases from V and 11 bases from J, leaving 31 bases between. The CDR3 bases are TGTGCCAGCAGCCAAGATCAACCGGGGGCCCTCGGGACAAACAATGAGCAGTACTTC. It specifies CASSQDQPGALGTNNEQYF.

This clonotype was recorded at least ten times. This chain uses TRBV28 with TRBJ2-7; 9 bases map to TRBD2. Germline V lookup: CDR1 MDHEN, CDR2 SYDVKM. V lost 7 bases to trimming and J lost 0 bases; unmatched junction nucleotides: 4. This CDR3 spans 14 amino acids. The CDR3 reads CASTFSGSSYEQYF. The CDR3 bases are TGTGCCAGCACCTTTAGCGGGAGCTCCTACGAGCAGTACTTC. Using reference TRBV28 and TRBJ2-7 for the parts outside the CDR3, the full variable domain is DVKVTQSSRYLVKRTGEKVFLECVQDMDHENMFWYRQDPGLGLRLIYFSYDVKMKEKGDIPEGYSVSREKKERFSLILESASTNQTSMYLCASTFSGSSYEQYFGPGTRLTVT.

The chain couples TRBV12-3 or TRBV12-4 to TRBJ1-1; D remains ambiguous. The CDR3 is made up of 16 amino acids. Trimming removed 2 bases from V and 0 bases from J, with 13 bases in between. The CDR3 loop reads CASSLLRGPMNTEAFF. CDR3 nucleotides: TGTGCCAGCAGTTTATTGCGCGGCCCCATGAACACTGAAGCTTTCTTT.

This clonotype was picked up a small number of times. This chain connects TRBV4-1 to TRBJ2-2, with TRBD2 as a possible D gene (5 bases). V was trimmed by 0 bases and J by 4 bases, leaving 15 bases between them. Germline values: CDR1 MGHRA, CDR2 YSYEKL. The CDR3 is 17 residues long. The CDR3 protein is CASSQDPVSRGTGELFF. DNA of the CDR3: TGCGCCAGCAGCCAAGATCCGGTCTCTCGGGGCACCGGGGAGCTGTTTTTT.

Only a few counts were recorded for this clonotype. At one boundary the junction diverges from the germline segment, which might be a read error. The CDR3 nucleotides are TGTGCCAGCAGTGACTCCACCGATCAGCCCCAGCATTTT. Encoded protein: CASSDSTDQPQHF. This chain joins TRBV6-5 and TRBJ1-5; D uncertain. Germline CDR1 is MNHEY and CDR2 is SVGAGI. This CDR3 comprises 13 residues.

V gene TRBV21-1 combines with J gene TRBJ1-4. TRBV21-1 is an annotated pseudogene. This CDR3 region has 14 residues. The CDR3 nucleotides read TGTGCCAGCAGCAAAGCGGGTTCCTCTGAAAAACTGTTTTTT. This encodes CASSKAGSSEKLFF.

About this clonotype itself: This clone may be a read error of a much larger clone one base away. The gene calls are TRBV6-1 and TRBJ2-1, with D maybe TRBD1 (5 bases). From germline, CDR1 is MNHNS and CDR2 SASEGT. V lost 1 base, J lost 10 bases, and 14 bases lay in between. The CDR3 length is 14 residues. The CDR3 DNA sequence: TGTGCCAGCAGTGAAGGCGACGCCCGACAGGAGCAGTTCTTC. Translation gives CASSEGDARQEQFF.

This clonotype came up a few times. The rearrangement joins TRBV14 to TRBJ2-7; D is possibly TRBD1 (5 bases). Germline CDR1 reads SGHDN; CDR2 reads FVKESK. The germline V and J ends were trimmed by 0 bases and 2 bases, with 8 bases remaining between them. The CDR3 extends over 14 amino acids. CDR3 sequence reads: CASSQDQGPYEQYF. CDR3 bases: TGTGCCAGCAGCCAAGATCAGGGCCCCTACGAGCAGTACTTC.

This clonotype was seen once. J is TRBJ2-1 and V is TRBV7-3; 7 bases agree with TRBD2. Losses at the gene ends were 2 bases for V and 3 bases for J; bases not matched to a gene: 4. Germline values: CDR1 SGHTA, CDR2 FQGTGA. This CDR3 contains 15 residues. The CDR3 sequence: CASSLFLADYNEQFF. CDR3 sequence (DNA): TGTGCCAGCAGCTTATTCCTAGCGGACTACAATGAGCAGTTCTTC.

The V gene is TRBV4-1, the J gene TRBJ2-1; no firm D call. This CDR3 is built from 16 residues. Trimming left V 1 base short and J 1 base short, with 11 bases between. Germline lookup yields CDR1 MGHRA and CDR2 YSYEKL. The CDR3 here is CASSQAVSRSYNEQFF. For the CDR3, the DNA is TGCGCCAGCAGCCAAGCGGTCTCTAGGTCCTACAATGAGCAGTTCTTC.